This TCR beta chain is drawn from a study of glioma-infiltrating T cells after dendritic cell vaccination. Stated time point: after dendritic cell vaccination, including at tumor progression/relapse. Isocitrate dehydrogenase mutation was absent in all glioblastoma patients. PBMC were collected before vaccination, two weeks after the third vaccination, and at progression. About this clone itself: The antigen remains unidentified.

The CDR3 runs 14 residues. V was shortened by 0 bases and J by 2 bases, with 7 bases between the two germline ends. Germline CDR1 SGHTA, CDR2 FQGTGA. Up to about 2 ug genomic DNA was used for TCRB CDR3 amplification. Clones were sequenced by immunoSEQ multiplex PCR, and TCRdb holds only the in-frame ones, with some missing. This sample carries about 82,000 clones, roughly 80% of them seen once, and the ten largest clones take under 7%. Study-wide results and caveats: Higher pretreatment TIL content predicted longer progression-free time and survival.

The chain joins TRBV7-3 to TRBJ1-2; TRBD1 might be the D (6 bases). Material: blood, obtained after dendritic cell vaccination. The source is a human donor with glioblastoma. The CDR3 bases are TGTGCCAGCAGCTTAACGGACAGCAACTATGGCTACACCTTC. This codes for CASSLTDSNYGYTF.